This T cell receptor beta chain stems from a study of T cell responses to AZD1222 COVID-19 vaccine. The table came from immunoSEQ multiplex PCR; TCRdb's copy has only in-frame clones and leaves some out. This table has approximately 130,000 clones, roughly 90% appearing once. This clone showed up just once. As yet, its antigen is unknown. Trimming took off 4 bases at V and 3 bases at J, with 11 bases between the two ends. Germline V gene lookup returns CDR1 SGDLS and CDR2 YYNGEE. This CDR3 has 14 residues. General study results and limits: Spike-specific TCR breadth rose after two AZD1222 doses, and depth rose as well.

The source of this sequence is an adult in good health. The rearrangement links TRBV9 to TRBJ1-3, with D possibly matching TRBD1 (5 bases). The specimen was peripheral blood, collected on day 0 of AZD1222 vaccination. Written as DNA, the CDR3 is TGTGCCAGCAGCCCCGAGGACAATGGAAACACCATATATTTT. Translated: CASSPEDNGNTIYF. Full variable domain (outside the CDR3, taken from reference TRBV9 and TRBJ1-3): DSGVTQTPKHLITATGQRVTLRCSPRSGDLSVYWYQQSLDQGLQFLIQYYNGEERAKGNILERFSAQQFPDLHSELNLSSLELGDSALYFCASSPEDNGNTIYFGEGSWLTVV.